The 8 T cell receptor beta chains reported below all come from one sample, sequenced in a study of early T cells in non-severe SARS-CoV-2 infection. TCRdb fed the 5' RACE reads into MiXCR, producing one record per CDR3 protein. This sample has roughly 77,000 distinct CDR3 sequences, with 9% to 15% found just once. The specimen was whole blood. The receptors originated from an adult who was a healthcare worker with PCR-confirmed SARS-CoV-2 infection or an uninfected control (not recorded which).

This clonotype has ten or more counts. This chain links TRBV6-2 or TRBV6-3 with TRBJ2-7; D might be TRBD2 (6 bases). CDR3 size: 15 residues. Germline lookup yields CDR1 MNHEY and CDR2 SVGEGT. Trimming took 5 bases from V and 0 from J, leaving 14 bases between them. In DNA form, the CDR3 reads TGTGCCAGCAGTCCGCGACTAGAGAGCTCCTACGAGCAGTACTTC. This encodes CASSPRLESSYEQYF.

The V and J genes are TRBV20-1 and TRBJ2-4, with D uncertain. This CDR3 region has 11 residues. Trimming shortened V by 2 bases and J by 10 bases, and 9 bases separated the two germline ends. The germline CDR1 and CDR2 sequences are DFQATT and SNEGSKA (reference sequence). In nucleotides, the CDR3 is TGCAGTGCTAGAAACGATGAGATTCAGTACTTC. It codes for CSARNDEIQYF.

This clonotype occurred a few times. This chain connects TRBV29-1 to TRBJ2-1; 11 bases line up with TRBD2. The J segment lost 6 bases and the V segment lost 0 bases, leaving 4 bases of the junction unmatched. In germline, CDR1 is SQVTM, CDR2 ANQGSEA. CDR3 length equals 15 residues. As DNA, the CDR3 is TGCAGCGTTGAAGATCGAGGACTAGCGGGCAATGAGCAGTTCTTC. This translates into CSVEDRGLAGNEQFF.

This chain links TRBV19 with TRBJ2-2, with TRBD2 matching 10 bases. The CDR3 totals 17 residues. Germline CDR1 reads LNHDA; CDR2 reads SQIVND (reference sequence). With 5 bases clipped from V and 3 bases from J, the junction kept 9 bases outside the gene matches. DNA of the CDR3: TGTGCCAGTAGTCCGCCTAGCGGGAGAAGGGACACCGGGGAGCTGTTTTTT. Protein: CASSPPSGRRDTGELFF.

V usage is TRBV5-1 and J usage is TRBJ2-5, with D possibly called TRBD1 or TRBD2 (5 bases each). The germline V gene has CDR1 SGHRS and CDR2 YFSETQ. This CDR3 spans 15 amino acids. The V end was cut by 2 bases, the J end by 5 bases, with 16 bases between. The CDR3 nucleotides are TGCGCCAGCAGCTTCCGGGACCACCGTAAGGAGACCCAGTACTTC. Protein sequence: CASSFRDHRKETQYF. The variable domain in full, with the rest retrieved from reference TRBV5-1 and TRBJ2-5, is KAGVTQTPRYLIKTRGQQVTLSCSPISGHRSVSWYQQTPGQGLQFLFEYFSETQRNKGNFPGRFSGRQFSNSRSEMNVSTLELGDSALYLCASSFRDHRKETQYFGPGTRLLVL.

The CDR3 here is CSARAGAMNTEAFF. The CDR3 DNA reads as TGCAGTGCTAGAGCTGGAGCAATGAACACTGAAGCTTTCTTT. The rearrangement links TRBV20-1 to TRBJ1-1; no firm D call. V was trimmed by 1 base and J by 0 bases, leaving 9 bases between them. The CDR3 spans 14 residues. Germline values: CDR1 DFQATT, CDR2 SNEGSKA (reference sequence).

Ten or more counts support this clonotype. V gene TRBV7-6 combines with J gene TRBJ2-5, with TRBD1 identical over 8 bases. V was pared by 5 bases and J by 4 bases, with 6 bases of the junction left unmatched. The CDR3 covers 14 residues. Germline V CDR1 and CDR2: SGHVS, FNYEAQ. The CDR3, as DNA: TGTGCCAGCAGCGAACAGGGGGTTGGAGAGACCCAGTACTTC. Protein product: CASSEQGVGETQYF.

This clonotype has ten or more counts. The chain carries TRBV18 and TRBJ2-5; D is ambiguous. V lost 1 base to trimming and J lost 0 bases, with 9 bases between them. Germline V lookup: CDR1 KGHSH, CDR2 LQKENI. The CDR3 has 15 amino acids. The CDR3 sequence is CASSPLSENQETQYF. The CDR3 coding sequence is TGTGCCAGCTCACCACTCTCCGAAAACCAAGAGACCCAGTACTTC.